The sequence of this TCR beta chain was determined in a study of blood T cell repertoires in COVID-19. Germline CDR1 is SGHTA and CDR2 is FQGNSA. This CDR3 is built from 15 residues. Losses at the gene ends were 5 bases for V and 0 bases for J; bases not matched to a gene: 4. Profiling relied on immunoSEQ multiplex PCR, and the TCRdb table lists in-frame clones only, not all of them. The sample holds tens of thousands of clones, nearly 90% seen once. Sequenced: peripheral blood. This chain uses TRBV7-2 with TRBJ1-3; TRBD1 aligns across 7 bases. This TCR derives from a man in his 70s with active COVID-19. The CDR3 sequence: CASSPDRSSGNTIYF. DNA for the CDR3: TGTGCCAGCAGCCCGGACAGGAGCTCTGGAAACACCATATATTTT.